Listed below are T cell receptor beta chains from one sample, sequenced in a study of shared clonotypes between healthy human individuals. Profiled with immunoSEQ multiplex PCR; TCRdb holds only in-frame clones, not every one. This sample has over 1.4 million clones, with over 95% found just once. Specimen: naive CD4+ T cells sorted from blood. All receptors come from a young man in good health. Each CDR3 is given with its conserved first and last residue. D genes are given only for firm matches. Where a row states a size, it is once, few, many or the class of an expanded clone; other rows omit it.

D | J | V | size | CDR3 | DNA
TRBD1 | TRBJ1-4 | TRBV11-2 | - | CASGMTGSEKLFF | TGTGCCAGCGGGATGACAGGGTCGGAAAAACTGTTTTTT
TRBD1 | TRBJ1-4 | TRBV5-1 | - | CASREGAPNEKLFF | TGCGCCAGCAGGGAGGGGGCACCTAATGAAAAACTGTTTTTT
- | TRBJ2-1 | TRBV10-3 | - | CAIRAPGGTHNEQFF | TGTGCCATCAGGGCCCCTGGCGGGACCCACAATGAGCAGTTCTTC
TRBD1 | TRBJ2-2 | TRBV10-3 | - | CAISGQGSGELFF | TGTGCCATCAGTGGACAGGGCTCCGGGGAGCTGTTTTTT
- | TRBJ1-1 | TRBV18 | - | CASSPREGLNTEAFF | TGTGCCAGCTCACCACGTGAGGGATTGAACACTGAAGCTTTCTTT
- | TRBJ2-2 | TRBV5-1 | - | CATSGPAGDTGELFF | TGCGCCACCTCAGGACCTGCCGGCGACACCGGGGAGCTGTTTTTT
- | TRBJ1-4 | TRBV30 | - | CAWILGEKLFF | TGTGCCTGGATTCTGGGAGAAAAACTGTTTTTT
TRBD1 | TRBJ2-5 | TRBV4-1 | - | CASSRGTGGEETQYF | TGCGCCAGCAGCCGAGGGACAGGGGGGGAGGAGACCCAGTACTTC
- | TRBJ2-7 | TRBV7-9 | once | CASGDEQYF | TGTGCCAGCGGGGACGAGCAGTACTTC
- | TRBJ2-2 | TRBV25-1 | - | CASSATQGDPGELFF | TGTGCCAGCTCAGCGACTCAGGGTGACCCCGGGGAGCTGTTTTTT
TRBD2 | TRBJ2-7 | TRBV7-8 | once | CASSLVRLAGGSNVYEQYF | TGTGCCAGCAGCTTAGTACGACTAGCGGGGGGTAGCAACGTCTACGAGCAGTACTTC
- | TRBJ2-3 | TRBV27 | - | CASSSRTDTQYF | TGTGCCAGCAGTTCCCGCACAGATACGCAGTATTTT
- | TRBJ2-6 | TRBV28 | once | CASRISGANVLTF | TGTGCCAGCAGGATCTCTGGGGCCAACGTCCTGACTTTC
- | TRBJ1-5 | TRBV28 | few | CASHSPAASNQPQHF | TGTGCCAGCCATTCCCCGGCCGCCAGCAATCAGCCCCAGCATTTT
- | TRBJ1-5 | TRBV6-5 | - | CASSTQPQHF | TGTGCCAGCAGTACTCAGCCCCAGCATTTT
- | TRBJ2-1 | TRBV29-1 | - | CSVAVGNEQFF | TGCAGCGTTGCAGTCGGCAATGAGCAGTTCTTC
- | TRBJ2-1 | TRBV28 | once | CASSLVGQTYNEQFF | TGTGCCAGCAGTTTAGTTGGACAGACTTACAATGAGCAGTTCTTC
- | TRBJ2-3 | TRBV9 | - | CASSVVPSAPDTQYF | TGTGCCAGCAGCGTAGTGCCTAGCGCCCCAGATACGCAGTATTTT
- | TRBJ1-1 | TRBV28 | - | CASSLFTEAFF | TGTGCCAGCAGTTTATTTACTGAAGCTTTCTTT
TRBD1 | TRBJ2-5 | TRBV19 | - | CASSLGQGHETQYF | TGTGCCAGTAGTCTCGGACAGGGACACGAGACCCAGTACTTC
- | TRBJ2-2 | TRBV9 | - | CASSVRGIRGTGELFF | TGTGCCAGCAGCGTAAGGGGGATTCGTGGCACCGGGGAGCTGTTTTTT
- | TRBJ1-2 | TRBV5-4 | - | CASSLDSANYGYTF | TGTGCCAGCAGCTTGGACTCAGCTAACTATGGCTACACCTTC
- | TRBJ2-1 | TRBV5-6 | - | CASSLGVANTHNEQFF | TGTGCCAGCAGCTTGGGGGTCGCAAATACCCACAATGAGCAGTTCTTC
- | TRBJ1-5 | TRBV19 | - | CASRVRGRRNQPQHF | TGTGCCAGTAGGGTCCGGGGGCGTAGAAATCAGCCCCAGCATTTT
- | TRBJ2-6 | TRBV9 | - | CASRDSSGANVLTF | TGTGCCAGCAGGGACAGTTCTGGGGCCAACGTCCTGACTTTC
TRBD1 | TRBJ1-1 | TRBV10-2 | - | CASMTGKNTEAFF | TGCGCCAGCATGACAGGGAAGAACACTGAAGCTTTCTTT
TRBD1 | TRBJ2-7 | TRBV7-2 | - | CASSLAGTGGTYEQYF | TGTGCCAGCAGCTTAGCGGGGACAGGGGGCACCTACGAGCAGTACTTC
TRBD1 | TRBJ1-5 | TRBV4-1 | - | CASSQGDSSNQPQHF | TGCGCCAGCAGCCAAGGGGACAGTAGCAATCAGCCCCAGCATTTT
TRBD2 | TRBJ2-1 | TRBV30 | - | CAWSVGPSGRVRWAEGYNEQFF | TGTGCCTGGAGTGTCGGCCCTAGCGGGAGGGTTCGGTGGGCGGAGGGGTACAATGAGCAGTTCTTC
- | TRBJ2-7 | TRBV7-8 | - | CASSLGLGGPYEQYF | TGTGCCAGCAGCTTAGGTCTGGGGGGACCCTACGAGCAGTACTTC
- | TRBJ2-1 | TRBV19 | - | CASSRRPKLNEQFF | TGTGCCAGTAGCAGGAGGCCTAAACTAAATGAGCAGTTCTTC
- | TRBJ2-7 | TRBV2 | - | CASIATNYEQYF | TGTGCCAGCATTGCGACAAACTACGAGCAGTACTTC
- | TRBJ1-2 | TRBV18 | - | CASSPLRSTGNLANYGYTF | TGTGCCAGCTCACCATTGCGCTCGACAGGAAATTTAGCTAACTATGGCTACACCTTC
- | TRBJ2-7 | TRBV6-1 | - | CANGARGYEQYF | TGTGCCAACGGGGCTCGGGGGTACGAGCAGTACTTC
- | TRBJ2-7 | TRBV30 | - | CAWSVQNPTEQYF | TGTGCCTGGAGTGTACAGAACCCCACCGAGCAGTACTTC
- | TRBJ2-3 | TRBV10-1 | - | CASSESGVDTQYF | TGCGCCAGCAGTGAGTCGGGGGTAGATACGCAGTATTTT
TRBD1 | TRBJ2-7 | TRBV7-6 | - | CASSPDRDGEQYF | TGTGCCAGCAGCCCGGACAGGGACGGCGAGCAGTACTTC
TRBD2 | TRBJ2-5 | TRBV7-2 | once | CASSSSLAGGQETQYF | TGTGCCAGCAGCTCCTCACTAGCGGGAGGCCAAGAGACCCAGTACTTC
- | TRBJ2-7 | TRBV7-2 | - | CASSLGLGGSYEQYF | TGTGCCAGCAGCTTAGGTCTTGGAGGCTCCTACGAGCAGTACTTC
TRBD1 | TRBJ1-1 | TRBV5-1 | - | CASSQPGTGEAFF | TGCGCCAGCAGCCAACCCGGGACAGGGGAAGCTTTCTTT
- | TRBJ1-4 | TRBV11-2 | - | CASSSSWILSGNEKLFF | TGTGCCAGCAGCTCAAGTTGGATACTATCGGGGAATGAAAAACTGTTTTTT
- | TRBJ2-1 | TRBV4-1 | once | CASSQDRLDNEQFF | TGCGCCAGCAGCCAAGATAGACTGGACAATGAGCAGTTCTTC